Listed here are 18 T cell receptor beta chains from one sample, sequenced in a study of vaccination effects on CD4 cells after COVID-19. CD4+ T cells specific for antigen were expanded with viral peptide pools by the ViraFEST assay before sequencing. CD4+ T cell isolation took place after 10 days of culture. This individual tested PCR-positive for SARS-CoV-2 infection between March and December 2020. Antigens for these TCRs are unknown. Profiled with immunoSEQ multiplex PCR; TCRdb holds only in-frame clones, not every one. Of tens of thousands of clones in the sample, approximately 70% were seen once. The input for sequencing was CD4+ T cells from PBMCs cultured with a peptide pool, taken before COVID-19 vaccination. These receptors all come from a human donor who had a prior SARS-CoV-2 infection.

The rearrangement uses TRBV2 and TRBJ2-5; the D gene is possibly TRBD1 (5 bases). Germline assignment: CDR1 SNHLY and CDR2 FYNNEI. This CDR3 has 15 residues. V was shortened by 4 bases and J by 2 bases, with 14 bases between the two germline ends. Here the CDR3 DNA reads TGTGCCAGCAGTGGAGGTGGGGCAGCACAAGAGACCCAGTACTTC. Translating it yields CASSGGGAAQETQYF. Variable domain in full (rest from reference TRBV2 and TRBJ2-5): EPEVTQTPSHQVTQMGQEVILRCVPISNHLYFYWYRQILGQKVEFLVSFYNNEISEKSEIFDDQFSVERPDGSNFTLKIRSTKLEDSAMYFCASSGGGAAQETQYFGPGTRLLVL.

The gene calls are TRBV6-1 and TRBJ1-1; D perhaps matches TRBD1 (5 bases). The CDR3 runs to 14 residues. CDR1 is MNHNS and CDR2 is SASEGT in the germline V gene. V gave up 1 base and J gave up 1 base, with 7 bases separating them. The DNA of the CDR3 is TGTGCCAGCAGTGAAGTGGGGGAGAACACTGAAGCTTTCTTT. Protein product: CASSEVGENTEAFF.

The chain links TRBV5-6 to TRBJ1-5, with D possibly matching TRBD1 (5 bases). V was clipped by 5 bases and J by 3 bases, with 12 bases between them. CDR1 and CDR2 (germline): SGHDT, YYEEEE. The CDR3 is 14 residues long. The CDR3 DNA follows: TGTGCCAGCAGTTCCACAGGAACCAATCAGCCCCAGCATTTT. This gives the protein CASSSTGTNQPQHF. The full variable domain, its missing parts supplied by reference TRBV5-6 and TRBJ1-5, is DAGVTQSPTHLIKTRGQQVTLRCSPKSGHDTVSWYQQALGQGPQFIFQYYEEEERQRGNFPDRFSGHQFPNYSSELNVNALLLGDSALYLCASSSTGTNQPQHFGDGTRLSIL.

J is TRBJ1-1 and V is TRBV6-5; weak D call: TRBD1 (5 bases). Germline V gives CDR1 MNHEY, CDR2 SVGAGI. V was shortened by 5 bases and J by 11 bases, with 12 bases between the two germline ends. CDR3 length equals 11 residues. Here the CDR3 DNA reads TGTGCCAGCAGTCGGTGGGGGACGGCTTTCTTT. Translation gives CASSRWGTAFF.

The chain combines TRBV5-1 with TRBJ2-5; 8 nucleotides line up with TRBD2. Germline-derived CDR1 and CDR2 are SGHRS and YFSETQ. J lost 2 bases, V lost 1 base, and 4 bases had no gene match. This CDR3 is 15 amino acids long. The CDR3 here is CASSLSLAGQETQYF. As DNA, the CDR3 is TGCGCCAGCAGCTTGAGCCTAGCGGGTCAAGAGACCCAGTACTTC.

The chain joins TRBV2 to TRBJ1-4; possibly TRBD1 for D (5 bases). The V gene lost 4 bases and the J gene lost 6 bases, with 12 bases spanning the gap. The germline V gene encodes CDR1 SNHLY and CDR2 FYNNEI. This CDR3 is built from 14 residues. The CDR3 loop reads CASSGQIRHEKLFF. Written as DNA, the CDR3 is TGTGCCAGCAGTGGACAGATAAGGCATGAAAAACTGTTTTTT.

This clone rates as medium-sized. The chain combines TRBV28 with TRBJ2-1, with D hard to call. The CDR3 totals 12 residues. From germline, CDR1 is MDHEN and CDR2 SYDVKM. The V end was cut by 5 bases, the J end by 9 bases, with 11 bases between. CDR3 region: CASSLYRREQFF. The CDR3 nucleotides are TGTGCCAGCAGTCTTTATAGGCGTGAGCAGTTCTTC.

V usage is TRBV27 and J usage is TRBJ2-7, with no clear D. The CDR3 length is 16 residues. From germline, CDR1 is MNHEY and CDR2 SMNVEV (reference sequence). The V end was cut by 5 bases, the J end by 3 bases, with 20 bases between. CDR3 in DNA: TGTGCCAGCAGTCTCCTAGGGTCTCGCGAAGGCTACGAGCAGTACTTC. It codes for CASSLLGSREGYEQYF.

This clone was found once. CDR3 DNA: TGCGCCAGCAGCCCCTCCCGGGACTCAGAAACAGATACGCAGTATTTT. Its translation is CASSPSRDSETDTQYF. This chain connects TRBV5-1 to TRBJ2-3; D might be TRBD2 (6 bases). The CDR3 totals 16 residues. The V end was cut by 4 bases, the J end by 3 bases, with 18 bases between. Germline CDR1 reads SGHRS; CDR2 reads YFSETQ.

The chain combines TRBV6-5 with TRBJ2-5, with unresolved D. Trimming removed 7 bases at V and 4 bases at J, with 7 bases between. CDR3 length: 11 residues. Germline V gene data show CDR1 as MNHEY and CDR2 as SVGAGI. The CDR3 sequence: CASKGIETQYF. The CDR3 nucleotides read TGTGCCAGCAAGGGTATAGAGACCCAGTACTTC.

On this clone itself: The junction differs from germline at one of its ends, possibly a read error. The chain recombines TRBV7-7 with TRBJ2-5; 7 positions agree with TRBD2. The V gene's germline CDR1 is SSHAT and CDR2 FNYEAQ (reference sequence). The CDR3 is 13 amino acids. CDR3: CASSPGLRETQYF. CDR3 nucleotide sequence: TGTGCTAGCAGCCCGGGACTAAGGGAGACCCAGTACTTC.

This chain links TRBV27 with TRBJ2-7; 10 nucleotides agree with TRBD1. CDR1 is MNHEY and CDR2 is SMNVEV in the germline V gene (reference sequence). V shed 5 bases, J shed 2 bases, and the junction held 0 bases outside the gene matches. CDR3 length: 13 residues. The CDR3 DNA sequence: TGTGCCAGCAGTGGACAGGGGGCCTACGAGCAGTACTTC. Amino acid sequence: CASSGQGAYEQYF.

The rearrangement joins TRBV19 to TRBJ1-1; no definite D call. CDR1 and CDR2 (germline): LNHDA, SQIVND (reference sequence). V shed 3 bases and J shed 4 bases, with 6 bases lying between them. This CDR3 has 12 amino acids. The CDR3 DNA follows: TGTGCCAGTAGTATTCTGGGCACTGAAGCTTTCTTT. It specifies CASSILGTEAFF.

J is TRBJ2-1 and V is TRBV5-1; D is undetermined. V lost 0 bases to trimming and J lost 7 bases, with 11 bases between them. CDR1 is SGHRS, CDR2 YFSETQ, per germline. The CDR3 is 14 residues long. CDR3 amino acids: CASSLGMVGNEQFF. DNA for the CDR3: TGCGCCAGCAGCTTGGGGATGGTGGGGAATGAGCAGTTCTTC.

In its sample, this clone was seen once. This chain uses TRBV19 with TRBJ1-6; TRBD1 matches at 8 bases. The V gene's germline CDR1 is LNHDA and CDR2 SQIVND (reference sequence). This CDR3 has 16 residues. J lost 9 bases, V lost 5 bases, and 12 bases had no gene match. This CDR3 reads CASSDSDRGSGSPLHF. CDR3 in DNA: TGTGCCAGTAGTGATAGTGACAGGGGTTCGGGTTCACCCCTCCACTTT.

This clone was detected only a few times. V and J are TRBV7-9 and TRBJ1-2; 11 nucleotides line up with TRBD1. This CDR3 comprises 14 residues. Per germline, CDR1 SEHNR and CDR2 FQNEAQ (reference sequence). Trimming removed 5 bases from V and 6 bases from J; junction bases left unmatched: 5. CDR3 region: CASSELGQGDGYTF. CDR3 sequence (DNA): TGTGCCAGCAGCGAGCTGGGACAGGGGGATGGCTACACCTTC.

This clone has only a few counts. The chain joins TRBV7-2 to TRBJ1-6; 7 bases map to TRBD1. The length of the CDR3 is 15 residues. V lost 7 bases to trimming and J lost 7 bases; unmatched junction nucleotides: 10. The germline gives CDR1 SGHTA, CDR2 FQGNSA. CDR3 in DNA: TGTGCCAGCACCCCACAGACAGGGAACAATTCACCCCTCCACTTT. Amino acids: CASTPQTGNNSPLHF.

This clone was counted only a few times. This rearrangement joins TRBV10-3 to TRBJ1-5, with D unresolved. The germline gives CDR1 ENHRY, CDR2 SYGVKD. The V end lost 8 bases, the J end lost 0 bases, and 8 bases lay between the germline ends. This CDR3 region has 13 residues. The CDR3 loop reads CAIGSDSNQPQHF. The CDR3 nucleotides are TGTGCCATCGGCTCGGATAGCAATCAGCCCCAGCATTTT.